The clone carrying this T cell receptor beta chain was counted a few times. Its antigen is unidentified. The sample originates from a study of response to subunit inactivated influenza vaccine. Notes on the study in general: Authors suggested that a seasonal influenza vaccination recruits few new T cells each time.

CDR3 length: 19 residues. Between the trimmed V and J ends, which lost 6 bases and 0 bases, there was a span of 25 bases. The germline CDR1 and CDR2 sequences are SGHAT and FQNNGV. One entry per CDR3 protein results from TCRdb running MiXCR on the RT-PCR reads. The sample holds hundreds of thousands of distinct CDR3 sequences, around 16% seen once. This sequence joins TRBV11-2 and TRBJ2-3; D is perhaps TRBD2 (5 bases). The starting material was PBMCs from blood, obtained 11 to 12 days after vaccination. This TCR was sampled from a man aged 50 to 60 who received an inactivated influenza vaccine. DNA for the CDR3: TGTGCCAGCAGTTCTATCACTCCGGGATCCTTCTTTAGCACAGATACGCAGTATTTT. This encodes CASSSITPGSFFSTDTQYF.